A selection of T cell receptor beta chains follows, all from one sample in a study of beta chain features in type 1 diabetes. TCRdb's table, derived via immunoSEQ multiplex PCR, lists solely in-frame clones and lacks some. The sample yields 310,000 or so clones, 11% seen once. The source material was naive CD4+ T cells from blood. The receptors were gathered from a woman in her 30s in good health. Both conserved end residues are part of each CDR3. D genes are given only for firm matches. A row's size may be missing; if present it is once, few, many or a size class.

V: TRBV29-1
length: 19
J: TRBJ2-7
size: -
D: TRBD1
DNA: TGCAGCGTTGCCTTTTCCTCACACCGCCGGGACAGAAGTTCCTACGAGCAGTACTTC
CDR3: CSVAFSSHRRDRSSYEQYF

V: TRBV7-9
length: 17
J: TRBJ2-1
size: -
D: TRBD2
DNA: TGTGCCAGCAGCATTCAGTGGACTAGCGGGAACTACAATGAGCAGTTCTTC
CDR3: CASSIQWTSGNYNEQFF

V: TRBV30
length: 11
J: TRBJ1-2
size: few
D: -
DNA: TGTGCCTGGAGCCCCCAGGATGGCTACACCTTC
CDR3: CAWSPQDGYTF

V: TRBV11-3
length: 14
J: TRBJ2-1
size: -
D: TRBD2
DNA: TGTGCCAGCAATAGGGCGGGAGCCCACAATGAGCAGTTCTTC
CDR3: CASNRAGAHNEQFF

V: TRBV27
length: 8
J: TRBJ1-2
size: few
D: -
DNA: TGTGCCAGCGCCGCGAGGACCTTC
CDR3: CASAARTF

V: TRBV5-1
length: 14
J: TRBJ1-2
size: -
D: TRBD1
DNA: TGCGCCAGCAGCTTGGGACAGGGGCGGTATGGCTACACCTTC
CDR3: CASSLGQGRYGYTF

V: TRBV5-6
length: 12
J: TRBJ1-1
size: few
D: -
DNA: TGTGCCAGCAGCTTGCCCGACACTGAAGCTTTCTTT
CDR3: CASSLPDTEAFF

V: TRBV27
length: 16
J: TRBJ1-5
size: few
D: TRBD1
DNA: TGTGCCAGCAGTGGACAGGGTCGGTTTTCGGGTCAGCCCCAGCATTTT
CDR3: CASSGQGRFSGQPQHF

V: TRBV7-9
length: 16
J: TRBJ2-7
size: few
D: TRBD2
DNA: TGTGCCAGCAGCTTAGTGCTAGCGGGGGTCTCCTACGAGCAGTACTTC
CDR3: CASSLVLAGVSYEQYF

V: TRBV18
length: 17
J: TRBJ2-5
size: -
D: TRBD1
DNA: TGTGCCAGCTCACCACGGCGGGGACAGGACAGCCAAGAGACCCAGTACTTC
CDR3: CASSPRRGQDSQETQYF

V: TRBV28
length: 13
J: TRBJ1-1
size: few
D: TRBD1
DNA: TGTGCCAGCAGCGCAGGACAGGGATCCGAAGCTTTCTTT
CDR3: CASSAGQGSEAFF

V: TRBV11-3
length: 14
J: TRBJ1-1
size: -
D: -
DNA: TGTGCCAGCAGCTTAGACGGACAGTCGGCTGAAGCTTTCTTT
CDR3: CASSLDGQSAEAFF

V: TRBV29-1
length: 13
J: TRBJ2-7
size: -
D: TRBD1
DNA: TGCAGCGCCGGACAGGGGAGTTTCTCCGAGCAGTACTTC
CDR3: CSAGQGSFSEQYF

V: TRBV5-4
length: 17
J: TRBJ2-1
size: -
D: TRBD2
DNA: TGTGCCAGCAGCCCCTTCGCCCTAGCGGGAGGATACAATGAGCAGTTCTTC
CDR3: CASSPFALAGGYNEQFF

V: TRBV7-3
length: 15
J: TRBJ2-2
size: -
D: TRBD2
DNA: TGTGCCAGCAGCCCCACGGGAGGCGCCACCGGGGAGCTGTTTTTT
CDR3: CASSPTGGATGELFF

V: TRBV5-1
length: 14
J: TRBJ2-1
size: -
D: -
DNA: TGCGCCAGCAGCTTGTGGGGGGGGCAGGTTGAGCAGTTCTTC
CDR3: CASSLWGGQVEQFF

V: TRBV28
length: 17
J: TRBJ2-2
size: few
D: TRBD1
DNA: TGTGCCAGCAGTTCCGAGCGACAACAGGGGTACACCGGGGAGCTGTTTTTT
CDR3: CASSSERQQGYTGELFF

V: TRBV13
length: 14
J: TRBJ2-1
size: -
D: TRBD2
DNA: TGTGCCAGTAGACTAGCGGGAGGTCGTAATGAGCAGTTCTTC
CDR3: CASRLAGGRNEQFF

V: TRBV28
length: 14
J: TRBJ2-1
size: -
D: TRBD1
DNA: TGTGCCAGCAGTCCTTACCTCAGGGGGACTGAGCAGTTCTTC
CDR3: CASSPYLRGTEQFF

V: TRBV6-1
length: 16
J: TRBJ2-5
size: few
D: TRBD2
DNA: TGTGCCAGCAGTGGCGCTATAGCGGGTGCTCAAGAGACCCAGTACTTC
CDR3: CASSGAIAGAQETQYF

V: TRBV29-1
length: 12
J: TRBJ1-2
size: few
D: TRBD1
DNA: TGCAGCGTTGTGGACAGGGGCCGGGGCTACACCTTC
CDR3: CSVVDRGRGYTF

V: TRBV18
length: 15
J: TRBJ2-7
size: few
D: -
DNA: TGTGCCAGCTCAGGGACACTTCAGAGCTCCTACGAGCAGTACTTC
CDR3: CASSGTLQSSYEQYF

V: TRBV7-2
length: 14
J: TRBJ2-1
size: once
D: TRBD2
DNA: TGTGCCAGCAGCTTAGTGGGACTACACAATGAGCAGTTCTTC
CDR3: CASSLVGLHNEQFF

V: TRBV23-1
length: 16
J: TRBJ2-2
size: -
D: -
DNA: TGCGCCAGCAGTCAATCTCAGGGGCTTAGGACCGGGGAGCTGTTTTTT
CDR3: CASSQSQGLRTGELFF

V: TRBV11-1
length: 15
J: TRBJ2-7
size: -
D: -
DNA: TGTGCCAGCAGCTTAGAGGGAGCTGGGAGGTACGAGCAGTACTTC
CDR3: CASSLEGAGRYEQYF

V: TRBV15
length: 15
J: TRBJ2-5
size: -
D: -
DNA: TGTGCCACCAGCAGAGATCCAGGAGGGCGAGAGACCCAGTACTTC
CDR3: CATSRDPGGRETQYF